The sequence of this TCR beta chain was determined in a study of control samples from healthy donors and cancer patients. Some clones are missing from TCRdb's copy, which holds only in-frame ones; the method was immunoSEQ multiplex PCR. The repertoire includes about 89,000 clones, approximately 89% of them detected once, and around a fifth sits in the top ten. The CDR3 has 16 amino acids. V lost 0 bases and J lost 5; bases outside the gene matches: 8. Looked up from germline, CDR1 is LNHNV and CDR2 is YYDKDF (reference sequence). The chain carries TRBV15 and TRBJ1-2; 8 nucleotides agree with TRBD1. The receptor was derived from a young man in good health. The sequencing input was blood. The CDR3 sequence: CATSRDARDRLYGYTF. Written as DNA, the CDR3 is TGTGCCACCAGCAGAGATGCGAGGGACAGGTTATATGGCTACACCTTC.